The 31 T cell receptor beta chains listed next were all sequenced from one sample in a study of beta chain features in type 1 diabetes. Sequenced material consisted of expressed TCRB transcripts (all of the isolated RNA was reverse transcribed). Libraries were prepared by immunoSEQ multiplex PCR; TCRdb keeps only in-frame clonotypes and omits some of them. The sample has approximately 140,000 clones, less than 9% seen once; the top ten hold roughly 1.5%. The specimen was central memory CD4+ T cells from blood. Source of these receptors: a woman aged 25 to 45 in good health.

The rearrangement uses TRBV5-1 and TRBJ2-5; 9 bases agree with TRBD1. Germline V gives CDR1 SGHRS, CDR2 YFSETQ. After removal of 4 bases from V and 2 bases from J, the junction contained 3 bases not matched to a gene. CDR3 length: 14 amino acids. The chain's CDR3 is CASSPQGAQETQYF. CDR3 sequence (DNA): TGCGCCAGCAGCCCACAGGGGGCACAAGAGACCCAGTACTTC.

This clone was seen a few times. The chain carries TRBV5-1 and TRBJ2-1, with TRBD2 identical over 8 bases. V shed 6 bases and J 5 bases; nucleotides not matched to a gene: 16. The germline CDR1 and CDR2 sequences are SGHRS and YFSETQ. The CDR3 length is 17 residues. The CDR3 loop reads CASNNNAGGKVNNEQFF. The DNA of the CDR3 is TGCGCCAGCAACAATAACGCGGGAGGAAAGGTAAACAATGAGCAGTTCTTC.

This clone was counted at least ten times. This chain links TRBV18 with TRBJ1-1, with TRBD1 matching 7 bases. CDR1 is KGHSH, CDR2 LQKENI, per germline. The CDR3 totals 14 residues. Trimming cost V 4 bases and J 1 base; bases outside gene matches: 3. As DNA, the CDR3 is TGTGCCAGCTCACAGACAGGGCCGAACACTGAAGCTTTCTTT. Protein sequence: CASSQTGPNTEAFF.

The gene calls are TRBV27 and TRBJ2-5, with 7 bases matching TRBD2. This CDR3 has 14 amino acids. Germline lookup yields CDR1 MNHEY and CDR2 SMNVEV (reference sequence). V shed 5 bases and J 4 bases; nucleotides not matched to a gene: 7. The CDR3 nucleotides read TGTGCCAGCAGTATGGGACTACTGTTAGAGACCCAGTACTTC. It codes for CASSMGLLLETQYF.

This clone was observed at least ten times. The chain links TRBV18 to TRBJ2-3; a possible D gene is TRBD2 (5 bases). CDR1 is KGHSH and CDR2 is LQKENI in the germline V gene. The CDR3 runs to 12 residues. V was pared by 0 bases and J by 9 bases, with 7 bases between. CDR3 sequence reads: CASSPPSGTQYF. As DNA, the CDR3 is TGTGCCAGCTCACCACCGTCGGGGACGCAGTATTTT.

The J gene is TRBJ2-2, the V gene TRBV29-1, with TRBD1 identical over 10 bases. From germline, CDR1 is SQVTM and CDR2 ANQGSEA. With 5 bases clipped from V and 3 bases from J, the junction kept 3 bases outside the gene matches. CDR3 length: 14 residues. The CDR3 nucleotides read TGCAGCGTTCGGACAGGGGGTGACACCGGGGAGCTGTTTTTT. Translation: CSVRTGGDTGELFF.

In this sample, this clone turned up many times. This chain uses TRBV6-5 with TRBJ2-3; D is possibly TRBD2 (6 bases). V lost 7 bases and J lost 0, with 11 bases in between. Germline CDR1 and CDR2: MNHEY and SVGAGI. The CDR3 totals 14 residues. The CDR3 spells CASKAGLSTDTQYF. In nucleotides, the CDR3 is TGTGCCAGCAAGGCAGGACTAAGCACAGATACGCAGTATTTT.

This clone has a handful of counts. This chain uses TRBV4-2 with TRBJ2-1; 7 nucleotides match TRBD2. The CDR3 sequence is 16 residues long. The V and J ends lost 1 base and 5 bases, in that order; junction bases with no gene match: 8. Germline CDR1 reads LGHNA; CDR2 reads YNFKEQ. In nucleotides, the CDR3 is TGTGCCAGCAGCCAAGTGGGAGGGCCTTTGGACAATGAGCAGTTCTTC. The encoded protein is CASSQVGGPLDNEQFF.

This clone appeared a few times. At one end, the junction sequence differs from germline, possibly due to a read error. The rearrangement joins TRBV6-1 to TRBJ1-2; TRBD1 agrees at 7 bases. This CDR3 has 12 residues. Germline lookup yields CDR1 MNHNS and CDR2 SASEGT. The CDR3 sequence: CASSEGYRGQHF. The CDR3 nucleotides are TGTGCCAGCAGTGAAGGGTACAGGGGTCAACACTTC.

In its sample, this clone was seen a few times. This chain joins TRBV6-1 and TRBJ2-5; no reliable D call. The DNA end favors TRBJ2-7, so the J call may be wrong. The CDR3 is 14 amino acids. In germline, CDR1 is MNHNS, CDR2 SASEGT. CDR3: CASSEARWDYEQYF. DNA of the CDR3: TGTGCCAGCAGTGAAGCGAGGTGGGACTACGAGCAGTACTTC.

The chain has TRBV28 and TRBJ1-1, with 10 bases matching TRBD1. The CDR3 extends over 14 amino acids. CDR1 is MDHEN and CDR2 is SYDVKM in the germline V gene. V lost 5 bases, J lost 6 bases, and 6 bases stayed unmatched. CDR3 nucleotide sequence: TGTGCCAGCAGTAGTCCCGGGACAGGGGCTGAAGCTTTCTTT. This encodes CASSSPGTGAEAFF. Variable domain in full (rest from reference TRBV28 and TRBJ1-1): DVKVTQSSRYLVKRTGEKVFLECVQDMDHENMFWYRQDPGLGLRLIYFSYDVKMKEKGDIPEGYSVSREKKERFSLILESASTNQTSMYLCASSSPGTGAEAFFGQGTRLTVV.

This clone was seen repeatedly, ten times or more. The chain is built from TRBV11-2 and TRBJ2-1, with D perhaps matching TRBD2 (6 bases). Trimming left V 5 bases short and J 5 bases short, with 25 bases between. The CDR3 contains 18 residues. Germline V gives CDR1 SGHAT, CDR2 FQNNGV. The CDR3 reads CASSVGASFPRRDNEQFF. The CDR3 region has the DNA TGTGCCAGCAGCGTAGGGGCTAGCTTCCCTAGGAGGGACAATGAGCAGTTCTTC.

The chain recombines TRBV11-2 with TRBJ2-7; 8 nucleotides align to TRBD2. The CDR3 totals 15 residues. The germline V gene has CDR1 SGHAT and CDR2 FQNNGV. J was trimmed by 3 bases and V by 5 bases; bases with no gene match: 9. DNA of the CDR3: TGTGCCAGCAGCCCCAGTAGCGGGAACCGCTACGAGCAGTACTTC. Its protein product is CASSPSSGNRYEQYF. Using reference TRBV11-2 and TRBJ2-7 for the parts outside the CDR3, the full variable domain is EAGVAQSPRYKIIEKRQSVAFWCNPISGHATLYWYQQILGQGPKLLIQFQNNGVVDDSQLPKDRFSAERLKGVDSTLKIQPAKLEDSAVYLCASSPSSGNRYEQYFGPGTRLTVT.

The chain links TRBV28 to TRBJ1-1, with D unresolved. Germline assignment: CDR1 MDHEN and CDR2 SYDVKM. Trimming removed 7 bases at V and 0 bases at J, with 9 bases between. There are 13 residues in the CDR3. Written as DNA, the CDR3 is TGTGCCAGCATGAGCCTCATGAACACTGAAGCTTTCTTT. It encodes CASMSLMNTEAFF.

This clone was observed a few times. J is TRBJ2-2 and V is TRBV7-2; D unresolved. CDR1 is SGHTA, CDR2 FQGNSA, per germline. The CDR3 is 14 amino acids. With 3 bases removed from V and 5 bases from J, the gap between germline ends came to 10 bases. The CDR3 coding sequence is TGTGCCAGCAGCTTGGGCCAAGATACCGGGGAGCTGTTTTTT. This encodes CASSLGQDTGELFF.

The table lists this clone with many counts. The V and J genes are TRBV30 and TRBJ1-4; tentative D call: TRBD1 (6 bases). This CDR3 has 14 residues. Trimming cost V 3 bases and J 7 bases, with 15 bases left between them. Germline CDR1 is GTSNPN and CDR2 is SVGIG (reference sequence). CDR3 nucleotide sequence: TGTGCCTGGAGGATCACAGGGTTGGGTGAAAAACTGTTTTTT. This codes for CAWRITGLGEKLFF.

This clone has a count of ten or more. The chain is built from TRBV19 and TRBJ2-5; 7 nucleotides agree with TRBD2. Germline CDR1 reads LNHDA; CDR2 reads SQIVND (reference sequence). The CDR3 spans 14 residues. J was trimmed by 4 bases and V by 7 bases; bases with no gene match: 9. The CDR3 DNA reads TGTGCCAGTAATACAGCGGGACCCGGAGAGACCCAGTACTTC. Translation gives CASNTAGPGETQYF.

V is TRBV6-4 and J is TRBJ2-1, with 14 nucleotides matching TRBD2. Germline trimming cut 10 bases from V and 7 bases from J; bases unmatched to any gene: 3. Germline-derived CDR1 and CDR2 are MRHNA and SNTAGT. The CDR3 sequence is 13 residues long. The CDR3 sequence: CATGTSGSNEQFF. The CDR3 DNA sequence: TGTGCCACCGGGACTAGCGGGAGTAATGAGCAGTTCTTC.

The rearrangement uses TRBV18 and TRBJ2-1, with D possibly matching TRBD2 (6 bases). This CDR3 is 16 amino acids long. V was trimmed by 6 bases and J by 8 bases, leaving 23 bases between them. Per the germline V gene, CDR1 is KGHSH and CDR2 is LQKENI. The CDR3 loop reads CASSYSTGAQGDEQFF. The CDR3 region has the DNA TGTGCCAGCTCGTACTCGACGGGAGCCCAGGGCGATGAGCAGTTCTTC.

CDR3 protein: CAPLSRVGELFF. CDR3 nucleotide sequence: TGTGCACCGCTTTCCCGGGTCGGGGAGCTGTTTTTT. The chain combines TRBV21-1 with TRBJ2-2; TRBD2, as called in the table, went unchecked against the DNA. TRBV21-1 is an annotated pseudogene. The CDR3 extends over 12 amino acids.

The J gene is TRBJ2-5, the V gene TRBV21-1; no check of the table's D call, TRBD2, against the DNA was made. TRBV21-1 is a documented pseudogene. This CDR3 is built from 20 residues. The CDR3 sequence is CASITSAGSIERRIQETQYF. The CDR3 DNA reads as TGTGCCAGCATTACTAGCGCCGGGTCGATAGAGCGCCGGATACAAGAGACCCAGTACTTC.

The sample holds many counts of this clone. This chain joins TRBV28 and TRBJ2-7; 8 bases map to TRBD1. CDR3 length: 11 residues. Trimming at V came to 5 bases and at J to 7 bases, leaving 1 base not matched to a gene. Germline loops: CDR1 MDHEN, CDR2 SYDVKM. CDR3 loop: CASSGTGEQYF. As DNA, the CDR3 is TGTGCCAGCAGTGGGACAGGAGAGCAGTACTTC.

The V gene is TRBV27, the J gene TRBJ2-1; 10 nucleotides agree with TRBD2. Germline CDR1 is MNHEY and CDR2 is SMNVEV (reference sequence). The CDR3 loop spans 16 amino acids. Losses at the gene ends were 5 bases for V and 10 bases for J; bases not matched to a gene: 14. Here the CDR3 reads CASSPYRSGRVHEQFF. DNA of the CDR3: TGTGCCAGCAGTCCCTACCGGAGCGGGAGGGTCCACGAGCAGTTCTTC.

V usage is TRBV19 and J usage is TRBJ2-5, with 9 bases that match TRBD1. CDR1 is LNHDA and CDR2 is SQIVND in the germline V gene (reference sequence). The CDR3 extends over 15 amino acids. With 4 bases clipped from V and 6 bases from J, the junction kept 9 bases outside the gene matches. CDR3 coding DNA: TGTGCCAGTAGTACTTCCGGGACAGGGATGAAGACCCAGTACTTC. Encoded protein: CASSTSGTGMKTQYF.

Only a few counts were recorded for this clone. Here the CDR3 DNA reads TGTGCCAGCAAGCCCGGGGGTAACTATGGCTACACCTTC. This codes for CASKPGGNYGYTF. The chain is built from TRBV2 and TRBJ1-2; D possibly corresponds to TRBD1 (5 bases). This CDR3 has 13 residues. Germline CDR1 SNHLY, CDR2 FYNNEI. Trimming removed 7 bases from V and 1 base from J, with 10 bases in between.

This clone was detected a few times. CDR3 coding DNA: TGCAGCGTTGAACCAGGCCCTGCGAATGGCTACACCTTC. Its translation is CSVEPGPANGYTF. This sequence joins TRBV29-1 and TRBJ1-2; D not resolved. The CDR3 covers 13 residues. Germline V gene data show CDR1 as SQVTM and CDR2 as ANQGSEA. V lost 2 bases and J lost 6, with 13 bases in between.

This clone was detected ten times or more. The chain combines TRBV7-2 with TRBJ2-1; a weak D match, TRBD2 (5 bases). Germline lookup yields CDR1 SGHTA and CDR2 FQGNSA. The CDR3 covers 12 residues. Trimming stripped 5 bases from V and 10 bases from J, with 12 bases between. The chain's CDR3 is CASSPSLVEQFF. The CDR3 DNA follows: TGTGCCAGCAGCCCGTCACTAGTCGAGCAGTTCTTC.

This sequence joins TRBV28 and TRBJ2-1; TRBD2 agrees at 11 bases. V shed 5 bases and J 8 bases; nucleotides not matched to a gene: 11. This CDR3 is built from 16 residues. Germline CDR1 MDHEN, CDR2 SYDVKM. The CDR3 loop is CASSQMRTSGSHEQFF. The CDR3 region has the DNA TGTGCCAGCAGTCAGATGCGTACTAGCGGGAGTCATGAGCAGTTCTTC.

This sequence joins TRBV4-1 and TRBJ2-1; 13 nucleotides align to TRBD2. Trimming at V came to 1 base and at J to 6 bases, leaving 0 bases not matched to a gene. Germline lookup yields CDR1 MGHRA and CDR2 YSYEKL. This CDR3 spans 15 amino acids. CDR3 region: CASSQGTSGSNEQFF. The CDR3 nucleotides read TGCGCCAGCAGCCAAGGGACTAGCGGGAGCAATGAGCAGTTCTTC.

In this sample, this clone turned up a few times. In the same sample, other DNA sequences code for this CDR3. This chain joins TRBV5-1 and TRBJ2-5; TRBD2 matches 9 bases. The ends lost 4 bases at V and 2 bases at J; junction bases unmatched: 6. CDR3 length: 15 amino acids. Per germline, CDR1 SGHRS and CDR2 YFSETQ. The CDR3 is CASSGGTSLQETQYF. The CDR3 nucleotides are TGCGCCAGCAGCGGCGGGACTAGCTTGCAAGAGACCCAGTACTTC.

The V call is TRBV11-2, the J call TRBJ2-6; D ambiguous. Germline assignment: CDR1 SGHAT and CDR2 FQNNGV. Trimming took off 4 bases at V and 2 bases at J, with 6 bases between the two ends. There are 14 residues in the CDR3. CDR3 sequence reads: CASSSRPGANVLTF. CDR3 in DNA: TGTGCCAGCAGCTCTAGGCCTGGGGCCAACGTCCTGACTTTC.